This T cell receptor (beta chain) was recovered during a study of blood T cell repertoires in COVID-19. Study context: Spain, Italy and the United States supplied samples that represented acute and convalescent COVID-19. Sources were T cells, B-cell-depleted T cells, or PBMCs; the material itself was cDNA or gDNA.

As processed by the authors: Amplification from reference gene primers served as the basis for estimated nucleated cell counts. Measured with immunoSEQ multiplex PCR; TCRdb has only the in-frame clones, and not every one. V, J and clone size derive from that table, while D and trimming were established from the DNA sequence. The table has 140,000 to 150,000 clones, 88% seen once. Germline CDR1 LGHDT, CDR2 YNNKEL (reference sequence). J was trimmed by 6 bases and V by 4 bases; bases with no gene match: 3. The CDR3 extends over 15 amino acids. Material: peripheral blood. V is TRBV3-1 (or the pseudogene TRBV3-2) and J is TRBJ1-6; 10 bases agree with TRBD1. This TCR was sampled from a woman aged 50 to 60 with acute or convalescent COVID-19. The CDR3 protein is CASSLRDRGNSPLHF. CDR3 in DNA: TGTGCCAGCAGCCTCCGGGACAGGGGTAATTCACCCCTCCACTTT.